This T cell receptor (beta chain) was captured in a study of blood T cell repertoires in COVID-19. The overall study: Acute and convalescent COVID-19 specimens originated in the United States, Italy and Spain. PBMCs, B-cell-depleted T cells, or T cells provided the cDNA or gDNA that made up the material.

From germline, CDR1 is SQVTM and CDR2 ANQGSEA. The CDR3 runs to 15 residues. After removal of 2 bases from V and 4 bases from J, the junction contained 6 bases not matched to a gene. Original processing notes: Amplification with reference gene primers provided the estimates of nucleated cell counts. TCRdb keeps only in-frame clones here, not all; method: immunoSEQ multiplex PCR. V, J and clone size reflect that table, while D and trimming were determined from the DNA. The sample has 200,000 to 250,000 clones; 65% to 90% are singletons. This TCR was sampled from an elderly man with acute or convalescent COVID-19. What was sequenced was peripheral blood. This chain links TRBV29-1 with TRBJ1-2, with 11 nucleotides matching TRBD1. In DNA form, the CDR3 reads TGCAGCGTTGAAAGGGACAGGGGGAGCTCCTATGGCTACACCTTC. It is translated as CSVERDRGSSYGYTF.